This T cell receptor (beta chain) was sequenced in a study of tumor and adjacent non-tumor tissue in lung cancer. Looking at the study overall: There were roughly 11 adenocarcinoma, a couple of squamous cell carcinoma and 1 small cell lung cancer cases.

RNA was extracted from bulk tissue without any cell sorting. Newly diagnosed lung cancer patients had thoracic surgery in China, August–November 2014, without prior chemotherapy. Three rounds of nested PCR, following a modified ARM-PCR protocol, produced the TCRbeta library. Each CDR3 protein gets one entry after TCRdb re-called the multiplex PCR reads with MiXCR. The sample records 55,000 to 75,000 distinct CDR3 sequences, about 60% being singletons. CDR3 length: 14 residues. Per germline, CDR1 ENHRY and CDR2 SYGVKD. Comment on this clonotype: Compared with germline, one end of the junction differs, possibly owing to a read error.

The sequencing sample was made of lung tumor tissue. V gene TRBV10-3 combines with J gene TRBJ2-5; weak D call: TRBD2 (6 bases). The origin of this receptor is a man aged 45 to 65 with non-small cell lung cancer. The CDR3: CAIGLGLLKETQYF. CDR3 nucleotides: TGTGCCATCGGCCTGGGACTCCTAAAAGAGACGCAGTATTTC.